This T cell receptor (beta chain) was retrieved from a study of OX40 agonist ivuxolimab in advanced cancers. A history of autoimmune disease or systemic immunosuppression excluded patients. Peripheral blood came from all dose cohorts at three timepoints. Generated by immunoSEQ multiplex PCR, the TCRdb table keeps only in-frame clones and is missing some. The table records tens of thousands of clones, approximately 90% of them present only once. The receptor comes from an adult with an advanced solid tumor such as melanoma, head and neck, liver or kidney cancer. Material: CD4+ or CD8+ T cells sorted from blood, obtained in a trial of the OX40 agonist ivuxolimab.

The CDR3 DNA follows: TGCGCCAGCAGCCAACTGCAGGGTTCTAGCGGGAGTTCCTACAATGAGCAGTTCTTC. Translating it yields CASSQLQGSSGSSYNEQFF. The rearrangement links TRBV4-1 to TRBJ2-1; 10 nucleotides match TRBD2. This CDR3 has 19 amino acids. The V gene end was trimmed by 2 bases and the J gene end by 1 base; junction bases not matched to a gene: 11. Germline-derived CDR1 and CDR2 are MGHRA and YSYEKL.